The present T cell receptor (beta chain) was sequenced within a study of shared clonotypes between healthy human individuals. Sequencing used immunoSEQ multiplex PCR; TCRdb keeps in-frame clones, though not all of them. The sample lists nearly 1 million clones; approximately 76% were seen once. Comments on this clone: Its antigen is unidentified.

Study-wide results and caveats: Four donors showed sharing of about 4.8% of naive CD4 clonotypes.

Input material: memory CD4+ T cells sorted from blood. Stated subset: CD45RA-negative fraction. The clonotype comes from a man between 18 and 35 years old in good health.

Here the CDR3 reads CASSILRGHTGDSNYGYTF. The CDR3 DNA sequence: TGTGCCAGTAGTATTCTCAGGGGGCACACCGGGGATTCTAACTATGGCTACACCTTC. This chain joins TRBV19 and TRBJ1-2; 8 bases match TRBD1. CDR1 is LNHDA and CDR2 is SQIVND in the germline V gene (reference sequence). CDR3 length equals 19 residues. The V segment lost 3 bases and the J segment 0 bases; nucleotides outside the gene matches: 15.